The 5 T cell receptor beta chains listed next were all sequenced from one sample in a study of shared clonotypes between healthy human individuals. This table comes from immunoSEQ multiplex PCR, and its TCRdb copy is limited to in-frame clones, with some not included. Among some 1.1 million clones, approximately 80% were seen once, and the ten largest hold approximately 0.9%. The sample was memory CD4+ T cells from PBMCs. Subset denoted: CD45RA-negative fraction. The receptor source for this set is a man aged 18 to 30 in good health. Some clones in this sample may be carry-over from other donors' samples.

The chain joins TRBV5-1 to TRBJ1-2, with unresolved D. This CDR3 is built from 12 residues. The V and J ends lost 4 bases and 10 bases respectively, with 14 bases between them. Germline lookup yields CDR1 SGHRS and CDR2 YFSETQ. The CDR3 DNA is TGCGCCAGCAGCGGAGGACGTACATTCTACACCTTC. Its protein product is CASSGGRTFYTF.

The chain carries TRBV28 and TRBJ2-7; TRBD2 might be the D (7 bases). V was cut by 8 bases and J by 5 bases, with 13 bases left in between. CDR3 size: 12 residues. Germline V gene data show CDR1 as MDHEN and CDR2 as SYDVKM. The CDR3 sequence: CASPEGGDEQYF. CDR3 DNA sequence: TGTGCCAGCCCGGAGGGGGGGGACGAGCAGTACTTC.

V gene TRBV6-1 combines with J gene TRBJ1-5; D gene uncertain. The CDR3 runs to 16 residues. In germline, CDR1 is MNHNS, CDR2 SASEGT. Deletions cut 1 base from V and 2 bases from J, with 12 bases between. Here the CDR3 reads CASSEGLSGGNQPQHF. CDR3 nucleotides: TGTGCCAGCAGTGAAGGGCTATCGGGTGGCAATCAGCCCCAGCATTTT.

The chain recombines TRBV6-5 with TRBJ2-3; 8 nucleotides match TRBD2. Unmatched junction bases numbered 4, after V lost 7 bases and J lost 4 bases. Germline V gene lookup returns CDR1 MNHEY and CDR2 SVGAGI. This CDR3 spans 13 amino acids. CDR3 loop: CASKRELADTQYF. DNA for the CDR3: TGTGCCAGCAAGCGGGAGCTGGCAGATACGCAGTATTTT.

This rearrangement joins TRBV6-1 to TRBJ2-2, with a tentative D call TRBD2 (5 bases). Germline V gene lookup returns CDR1 MNHNS and CDR2 SASEGT. The CDR3 sequence is 13 residues long. V was pared by 4 bases and J by 8 bases, with 11 bases between. Written as DNA, the CDR3 is TGTGCCAGCAGTGGCCAGGCGGGTGGGGAGCTGTTTTTT. This codes for CASSGQAGGELFF.